The 18 T cell receptor beta chains presented below share a single source sample, sequenced in a study of tumor-infiltrating lymphocytes in primary liver carcinoma. Joint extraction of RNA and DNA used roughly 19-32 mg of bulk tissue that was unsorted. The authors made TCR beta cDNA from 450 to 600 ng total RNA with a constant-region primer. Three nested multiplex PCR rounds, a slightly modified ARM-PCR method, built the TCR beta libraries. PCR rounds one and two used TRBV1-TRBV30 forward primers with a C-beta reverse primer for around 11 cycles each. MiXCR, run by TCRdb on the multiplex PCR reads, gives a single entry per CDR3 protein. The data contain 80,000 to 100,000 distinct CDR3 sequences, about 70% of them seen just once; the ten biggest clones take up 27%. The sequenced material came from tumor-adjacent normal liver tissue. Every receptor here comes from a man between 40 and 49 years old with primary liver carcinoma and hepatitis B virus infection.

The table lists this clonotype with a count of one. Possible read error: a much larger clone is one base away. V gene TRBV10-3 combines with J gene TRBJ2-7, with D unclear. With 0 bases removed from V and 7 bases from J, the gap between germline ends came to 13 bases. The CDR3 has 14 residues. Germline CDR1 ENHRY, CDR2 SYGVKD. The CDR3 DNA reads TGTGCCATCAGTGAGTCGAAGCCCCCCGGGGAGCAGTACTTC. This gives the protein CAISESKPPGEQYF.

As for this clonotype: A read error may be the cause here, since a much bigger clone is one base away. The genes are TRBV11-1 and TRBJ2-1; either TRBD1 or TRBD2 may supply D (5 bases each). The CDR3 totals 13 residues. The ends were cut back, 8 bases at V and 5 bases at J, with 13 bases in the middle. Germline CDR1 is SGHAT and CDR2 is FQDESV (reference sequence). For the CDR3, the DNA is TGTGCCAGCGGCCTCCGGGGCAACAATGAGCAGTTCTTC. This encodes CASGLRGNNEQFF.

As regards this clonotype: This may stem from a read error, because a much larger clone lies one nucleotide away. The chain carries TRBV6-1 and TRBJ1-1; tentatively, D is TRBD1 (6 bases). The CDR3 covers 13 residues. Germline V CDR1 and CDR2: MNHNS, SASEGT. CDR3 in DNA: TGTGCCAGCAGTGTCAACAGGGATACTGGAGCTTTCTTT. Protein: CASSVNRDTGAFF.

This clonotype appeared once. The CDR3 sequence is CASGIGNREQYF. CDR3 nucleotides: TGTGCCAGCGGCATAGGGAACCGCGAGCAGTACTTC. The chain combines TRBV9 with TRBJ2-7; D gene unclear. V was pared by 7 bases and J by 6 bases, with 14 bases between. The CDR3 has 12 amino acids. From germline, CDR1 is SGDLS and CDR2 YYNGEE.

The chain has TRBV29-1 and TRBJ1-4, with TRBD1 as a possible D gene (5 bases). Germline CDR1 and CDR2: SQVTM and ANQGSEA. The CDR3 is 13 residues long. Trimming removed 7 bases from V and 2 bases from J, with 11 bases in between. For the CDR3, the DNA is TGCAGCGCGGGACGGGGTACTAATGAAAAACTGTTTTTT. It specifies CSAGRGTNEKLFF.

This clonotype was observed at least ten times. The J gene is TRBJ2-7, the V gene TRBV6-6, with 7 bases lining up with TRBD1. The germline V gene has CDR1 MNHNY and CDR2 SVGAGI (reference sequence). This CDR3 is built from 14 residues. J gave up 0 bases and V 2 bases, and 1 base lay outside the gene matches. The CDR3 DNA sequence: TGTGCCAGCAGTTACCAGGGGGACTCCTACGAGCAGTACTTC. Translating it yields CASSYQGDSYEQYF.

This chain connects TRBV2 to TRBJ2-1, with D possibly TRBD2 on 5 matching bases. Trimming cost V 3 bases and J 6 bases, with 12 bases left between them. Germline values: CDR1 SNHLY, CDR2 FYNNEI. The CDR3 is made up of 14 amino acids. As DNA, the CDR3 is TGTGCCAGCAGTGATAGCGAGACTTTCAATGAGCAGTTCTTC. Protein product: CASSDSETFNEQFF.

Regarding this clonotype: A read error may explain this, as a much larger clone is one base away. V gene TRBV7-9 combines with J gene TRBJ2-1, with TRBD2 as a possible D gene (5 bases). This CDR3 has 15 residues. Germline assignment: CDR1 SEHNR and CDR2 FQNEAQ (reference sequence). In nucleotides, the CDR3 is TGTGTCAGCAGCCCGAGGGCAGGAGAGGGAAATGAGCAGTTCTTC. This sequence encodes CVSSPRAGEGNEQFF.

This clonotype occurred many times. The chain links TRBV12-3 or TRBV12-4 to TRBJ2-3, with TRBD2 identical over 8 bases. Losses at the gene ends were 5 bases for V and 2 bases for J; bases not matched to a gene: 9. The CDR3 runs to 16 residues. The CDR3 nucleotides read TGTGCCAGCAGTCAGCGGGAGATGGCCTTCACAGATACGCAGTATTTT. Translating it yields CASSQREMAFTDTQYF.

Comment on this clonotype: A read error is possible here, since a much larger clone lies one base away. The chain couples TRBV7-8 to TRBJ2-2, with D possibly TRBD2 on 6 matching bases. Germline CDR1 and CDR2: SGHVS and FQNEAQ. CDR3 length: 16 amino acids. The CDR3 protein is CAGSYRGTLNTGELFF. The CDR3 coding sequence is TGTGCCGGCAGCTACCGAGGGACTCTGAACACCGGGGAGCTGTTTTTT.

As for this clonotype: Just one base apart from a much larger clone, this may be a read error. The V call is TRBV6-1, the J call TRBJ2-7, with unresolved D. Germline assignment: CDR1 MNHNS and CDR2 SASEGT. This CDR3 comprises 14 residues. CDR3 DNA: TGTGCCAGCAGTGATCGGGCCAGCTCCTACAAGCAGTACTTC. It is translated as CASSDRASSYKQYF.

CDR3 DNA: TGTGCCAGCAGTTACGAGGTTTACAATGAGCAGTTCTTC. Its protein product is CASSYEVYNEQFF. The chain couples TRBV6-2 or TRBV6-3 to TRBJ2-1; D not certain. Germline V CDR1 and CDR2: MNHEY, SVGEGT. V lost 2 bases to trimming and J lost 4 bases, with 6 bases between them. This CDR3 region has 13 residues.

Remarks on this clonotype: This clone may be a read error of a much larger clone one base away. The gene calls are TRBV4-1 and TRBJ2-7; TRBD2 aligns across 13 bases. Germline V gene lookup returns CDR1 MGHRA and CDR2 YSYEKL. The V gene end was trimmed by 0 bases and the J gene end by 7 bases; junction bases not matched to a gene: 3. This CDR3 has 15 residues. The CDR3 region has the DNA TGCGCCAGCAGCCAAGATCTGACTAGCGGGGGGGAGCAGTACTTC. It encodes CASSQDLTSGGEQYF.

Regarding this clonotype: The junction does not match germline at one end; this may be a read error. The genes are TRBV11-2 and TRBJ2-5, with D perhaps given as TRBD1 or TRBD2 (5 bases each). In germline, CDR1 is SGHAT, CDR2 FQNNGV. The CDR3 is made up of 17 amino acids. This CDR3 reads CASIPVGTPPEDETQYF. DNA for the CDR3: TGTGCCAGCATCCCAGTAGGGACCCCTCCCGAGGATGAGACCCAATACTTC.

Details on this clonotype: This could be a read error, since a much larger clone is one nucleotide away. The chain employs TRBV5-6 and TRBJ2-7, with TRBD1 identical over 11 bases. The length of the CDR3 is 15 residues. Per germline, CDR1 SGHDT and CDR2 YYEEEE. The CDR3 region has the DNA TGTGTCAGCAACCGTTACGGGACAGGGGGCTACGAGCAGTACTTC. Translated: CVSNRYGTGGYEQYF.

This clonotype was detected many times. V and J are TRBV2 and TRBJ2-2; D call uncertain. Trimming left V 5 bases short and J 3 bases short, with 7 bases between. The CDR3 consists of 13 residues. CDR1 and CDR2 (germline): SNHLY, FYNNEI. The CDR3 is CASSPRDTGELFF. The CDR3 nucleotides read TGTGCCAGCAGTCCCCGGGACACCGGGGAGCTGTTTTTT.

Worth noting for this clonotype: This sequence may be a read error, since a much larger clone differs from it by one base. The chain recombines TRBV7-9 with TRBJ1-4; D ambiguous. This CDR3 is built from 14 residues. The germline CDR1 and CDR2 sequences are SEHNR and FQNEAQ (reference sequence). The CDR3 DNA follows: TGTGCCAGCAGCTTAGTGGGTACTAATGAAAGACTGTTTTTT. It yields the protein CASSLVGTNERLFF.

On this clonotype: It may be a read error: a sequence one base away is much more abundant. The rearrangement uses TRBV29-1 and TRBJ2-5, with TRBD2 identical over 11 bases. The CDR3 runs 12 residues. Germline V gene lookup returns CDR1 SQVTM and CDR2 ANQGSEA. Unmatched junction bases numbered 6, after V lost 6 bases and J lost 9 bases. DNA of the CDR3: TGCAGCGTGTTAGCGGGAGGGGAGGCCCAGTACTTC. It translates to CSVLAGGEAQYF.